This TCR beta chain is drawn from a study of shared clonotypes between healthy human individuals. Points from the study as a whole: Sequencing of the sorted subsets was shown by rarefaction to be incomplete despite large depth.

Germline V lookup: CDR1 MNHNY, CDR2 SVGAGI (reference sequence). This CDR3 is 15 amino acids long. The ends lost 4 bases at V and 5 bases at J; junction bases unmatched: 10. Adults of Caucasian background living in Nashville, Tennessee made up all donors. Memory CD4+ cells were the fraction left after CD45RA+ naive selection. In regard to this clone: The antigen is undetermined.

The authors loaded around 200 ng DNA, about 30,000 T cell genomes, into sorted-subset replicate PCRs. Only in-frame clones appear in the TCRdb table, and some are missing; sequencing was by immunoSEQ multiplex PCR. The table includes hundreds of thousands of clones, about 96% detected once. This TCR was sampled from a woman aged 30 to 39 in good health. J is TRBJ2-7 and V is TRBV6-6; 8 bases agree with TRBD2. The specimen sequenced was naive CD4+ T cells sorted from blood. Subset denoted: CD45RA+ positively selected. The CDR3 DNA is TGTGCCAGCAGTTTTCGGGAGGGCCGAGTGAACGAGCAGTACTTC. Translation: CASSFREGRVNEQYF.